The clone carrying this T cell receptor (beta chain) was seen at least ten times. Its specificity is unknown. MiXCR was run by TCRdb on the reads, yielding one entry per CDR3 protein. This table has around 250,000 distinct CDR3 sequences, 17% appearing once. These data originate in a study of T cell repertoires in cytomegalovirus infection. Broader study findings: Of the TCR beta families, the public ones yielded a cumulative frequency that identified carriers of CMV plus the relevant HLA.

The CDR3 has 16 residues. The trim removed 2 bases at V and 5 bases at J, leaving 9 bases unmatched. Germline loops: CDR1 SGHVS, CDR2 FNYEAQ. The TCR sequence derives from a human donor in good health (CMV status not recorded). Some clones in this sample may be carry-over from other donors' samples. V and J are TRBV7-6 and TRBJ2-1; 7 nucleotides align to TRBD1. Source material: CD8+ T cells from PBMCs. The CDR3 here is CASSLYPGQDNNEQFF. The DNA for the CDR3 is TGTGCCAGCAGCTTATATCCCGGACAGGACAACAATGAGCAGTTCTTC.